This T cell receptor (beta chain) stems from a study of identical twins (dated by TCRdb to about 2016). For the study in its entirety: The study deep-sequenced TCR alpha and beta repertoires from monozygotic twins, unrelated adults of various ages and cord blood to test whether fetal clonotypes persist. Replicate twin experiments were performed at different times using different library preparation protocols to rule out contamination. Study-wide findings and limitations: A weaker excess of twin sharing was found in beta out-of-frame sequences because the signal-to-noise ratio was lowered by fewer shared sequences. Compared with coincidental sharing between unrelated individuals, out-of-frame TCR alpha sequences shared between twins had an excess of sequences with low generation probability. In monozygotic twins, recombination models systematically underestimated out-of-frame TCR alpha sharing, but the models matched the sharing seen between unrelated individuals. Fewer insertions were carried by abundant cord blood beta clonotypes, a similar but weaker trend appeared in young adult naive repertoires, and no such trend appeared in memory repertoires. Zero-insertion analyses could be partly confounded by invariant T cells such as MAIT and iNKT, although diverse VJ usage argued against such confounding for most clonotypes. Because the same donors could not be followed over many years, conclusions were based on cross-sectional statistical analysis.

All donors were healthy Caucasians. The library was built by means of 5' RACE. The instrument given in TCRdb is Illumina HiSeq 2000. Template switching introduced a universal primer binding site; the final cDNA contained a unique molecular identifier, enabling accurate counting of TCR cDNA molecules. Specific primers in the conserved constant-segment region were used to synthesize first-strand cDNA for TCR alpha and beta chains. To control for contamination, every cDNA library carried two barcodes: a SMART-Mk sample barcode plus Illumina barcodes. TruSeq adapter sequences along with Illumina sample barcodes were introduced in two successive PCR steps. TCR alpha and beta cDNA libraries were sequenced on the Illumina HiSeq platform with custom primers. The authors' analysis ran thus. Unique molecular identifiers were extracted from raw reads with MiGEC, and CDR3 positions were determined with MiXCR. For each individual, recombination models were inferred using an EM algorithm with the repgenHMM and IGoR tools. The tcR package in R was used for shared clonotype analysis, with sharing normalized by the product of cloneset sizes. Out-of-frame nonproductive sequences were analyzed to study raw recombination free of thymic and clonal selection effects. TCRdb passed the public sequencing reads through fastp at Q25 and MiXCR, retaining productive beta sequences. Each record represents a unique CDR3 protein, reported with the most common genes and DNA among its rows. The V and J calls were not made by the authors but by TCRdb's processing. This sample comprises around 1.7 million distinct CDR3 sequences, more than 30% of them detected only once. Of the sample, 0.25% to 0.3% is held by the ten largest clones.

Points on this clonotype: Its antigen remains undetermined. It has no much larger one-base neighbor in the sample; base qualities were not kept.

The CDR3 numbers 19 residues from cysteine through phenylalanine. Just CDR3 DNA is preserved here, 57 bases in frame from base 1. The germline V end is reduced by 3 bases and the J end by 4 bases; junction bases left unmatched: 12. From a lookup of the germline V gene, CDR1 and CDR2 are MGHRA and YSYEKL. The chain couples TRBV4-1 to TRBJ2-3; 14 bases in between match TRBD2. The sequenced sample was cord blood. The clonotype originates from a newborn girl in good health. Here the CDR3 is given as CASSQQRLAGGRMSDTQYF. The DNA reads as follows: TGCGCCAGCAGCCAGCAACGACTAGCGGGGGGGCGGATGTCAGATACGCAGTATTTT.